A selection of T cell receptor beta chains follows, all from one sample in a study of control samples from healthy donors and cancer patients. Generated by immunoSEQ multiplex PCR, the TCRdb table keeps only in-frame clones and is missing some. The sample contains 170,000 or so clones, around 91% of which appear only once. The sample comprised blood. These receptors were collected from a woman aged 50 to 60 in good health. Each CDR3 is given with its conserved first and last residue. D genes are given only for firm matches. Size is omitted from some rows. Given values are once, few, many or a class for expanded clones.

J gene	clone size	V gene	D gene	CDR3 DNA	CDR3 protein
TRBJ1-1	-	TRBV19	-	TGTGCCAGTAGTGACCCGGGACAAGTGAACACTGAAGCTTTCTTT	CASSDPGQVNTEAFF
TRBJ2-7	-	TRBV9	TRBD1	TGTGCCAGCAGCACGGGACAGGGGCACTCCTACGAGCAGTACTTC	CASSTGQGHSYEQYF
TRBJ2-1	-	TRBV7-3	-	TGTGCCAGCAGCCCTAGCTCCTACAATGAGCAGTTCTTC	CASSPSSYNEQFF
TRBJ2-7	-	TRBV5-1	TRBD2	TGCGCCAGCAACCCGGGGGGGTTAGCGTCCTACGAGCAGTACTTC	CASNPGGLASYEQYF
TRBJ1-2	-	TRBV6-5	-	TGTGCCAGCACCACCGAGGGGAGCGGCTACACCTTC	CASTTEGSGYTF
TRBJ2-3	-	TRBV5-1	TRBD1	TGCGCCAGCAGCTTGGCCCTGTCAGGGGGTAACACAGATACGCAGTATTTT	CASSLALSGGNTDTQYF
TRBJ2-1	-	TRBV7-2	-	TGTGCCAGCAGCTTAGCGCTCCGGGACTCCGCCTTCTTC	CASSLALRDSAFF
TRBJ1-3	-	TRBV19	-	TGTGCCAGTAGTATACGGGGATCAGGAAACACCATATATTTT	CASSIRGSGNTIYF
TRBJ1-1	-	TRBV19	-	TGTGCCAGTAGTACCCCTGTTGCAGTAAGGGAGAACACTGAAGCTTTCTTT	CASSTPVAVRENTEAFF
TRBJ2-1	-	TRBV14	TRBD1	TGTGCCAGCAGCCACCTGACAGGGGGCGCAAACGATGAGCAGTTCTTC	CASSHLTGGANDEQFF
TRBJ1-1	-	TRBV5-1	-	TGCGCCAGCAGCCCCTGGACGGACCAGAACACTGAAGCTTTCTTT	CASSPWTDQNTEAFF
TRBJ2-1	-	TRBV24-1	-	TGTGCCACCAGTAAGATAGGCTCCTACAATGAGCAGTTCTTC	CATSKIGSYNEQFF
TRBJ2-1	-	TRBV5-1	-	TGCGCCAGCAGCTCCCCAGTCCGAGATGAGCAGTTCTTC	CASSSPVRDEQFF
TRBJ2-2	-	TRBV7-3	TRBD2	TGTGCCAGCAAAACTAGCGGGGGACCAAACACCGGGGAGCTGTTTTTT	CASKTSGGPNTGELFF
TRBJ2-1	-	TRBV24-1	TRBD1	TGTGCCACCACAGGGGGCAACTACAATGAGCAGTTCTTC	CATTGGNYNEQFF
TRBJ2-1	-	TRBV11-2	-	TGTGCCAGCATCCTCGGGGGTCTTTCCTACAATGAGCAGTTCTTC	CASILGGLSYNEQFF
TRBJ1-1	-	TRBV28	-	TGTGCCAGCAGTTTATGGGGCGGGTCCAGTGAACGCGTTGAAGCTTTCTTT	CASSLWGGSSERVEAFF
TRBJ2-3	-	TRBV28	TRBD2	TGTGCCAGCAGTTTAGTATACGGGGGGAACACAGATACGCAGTATTTT	CASSLVYGGNTDTQYF
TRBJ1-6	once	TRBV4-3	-	TGCGCCAGCAGCCAAGATGCGAATAATTCACCCCTCCACTTT	CASSQDANNSPLHF
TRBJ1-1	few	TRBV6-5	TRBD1	TGTGCCAGCAGTCCTAGGACAGGTGAAGCTTTCTTT	CASSPRTGEAFF